These 32 T cell receptor beta chains share one sample of origin, sequenced in a study of response to subunit inactivated influenza vaccine (dated by TCRdb to the late 2010s). Libraries came from RT-PCR. For sequencing, an Illumina HiSeq 2500 was employed. In-frame beta chains were kept once TCRdb had trimmed the public reads at Q25 with fastp and called clones with MiXCR. Duplicate CDR3 protein sequences are folded into a single record with the most common DNA and genes. For this sample the table gives roughly 620,000 distinct CDR3 sequences, of which over 9% were detected only once. The ten largest clones add up to approximately 11% of the sample. The sample was also reused in another study, on T cells expressing NK-cell markers. Drawing on the second study: TCR beta cDNA libraries were made by 5'RACE template switching that added a universal primer site and unique molecular identifiers.

Sequencing was performed on PBMCs from blood, taken on the day of vaccination. Receptors were obtained from a middle-aged man who received an inactivated influenza vaccine. Donor details come from another sample of the same person, matched by shared clones.

This clonotype has just a few counts. V and J are TRBV20-1 and TRBJ2-2; 11 bases agree with TRBD2. Germline loops: CDR1 DFQATT, CDR2 SNEGSKA (reference sequence). This CDR3 has 17 residues. V shed 2 bases and J 4 bases; nucleotides not matched to a gene: 9. The CDR3: CSARSRTSGSGTGELFF. CDR3 sequence (DNA): TGCAGTGCTAGATCTAGGACTAGCGGGTCGGGCACCGGGGAGCTGTTTTTT.

The rearrangement joins TRBV4-3 to TRBJ2-7, with D tentatively TRBD1 or TRBD2 (6 bases each). The V and J ends lost 0 bases and 4 bases respectively, with 13 bases between them. The CDR3 has 15 residues. Germline assignment: CDR1 LGHNA and CDR2 YSLEER. CDR3: CASSQDRGTTYEQYF. The CDR3 nucleotides read TGCGCCAGCAGCCAAGATCGGGGGACAACATACGAGCAGTACTTC.

This clonotype has at least ten counts. This chain joins TRBV10-3 and TRBJ1-5; D gene uncertain. The CDR3 sequence is 14 residues long. V lost 0 bases, J lost 10 bases, and 13 bases lay in between. Looked up from germline, CDR1 is ENHRY and CDR2 is SYGVKD. CDR3 region: CAISESYALAPQHF. The DNA of the CDR3 is TGTGCCATCAGTGAGTCGTATGCTCTCGCCCCCCAGCATTTT.

This clonotype was observed many times. This chain links TRBV7-2 with TRBJ2-2, with D possibly matching TRBD2 (7 bases). This CDR3 comprises 14 residues. In germline, CDR1 is SGHTA, CDR2 FQGNSA. Trimming removed 8 bases at V and 3 bases at J, with 13 bases between. CDR3 in amino acids: CASGGGMYTGELFF. CDR3 bases: TGTGCCAGCGGGGGGGGCATGTACACCGGGGAGCTGTTTTTT.

The genes are TRBV10-3 and TRBJ2-1, with 8 nucleotides matching TRBD1. CDR1 and CDR2 (germline): ENHRY, SYGVKD. CDR3 length: 15 residues. V was clipped by 6 bases and J by 2 bases; unmatched bases: 6. The CDR3 nucleotides read TGTGCCATCAGCCTCGGACAGGGAGCCTACAATGAGCAGTTCTTC. As protein: CAISLGQGAYNEQFF.

The chain carries TRBV6-2 or TRBV6-3 and TRBJ2-7; D is unresolved. Trimming stripped 5 bases from V and 0 bases from J, with 5 bases between. Germline V gene lookup returns CDR1 MNHEY and CDR2 SVGEGT. The CDR3 has 12 residues. CDR3 sequence reads: CASSDPSYEQYF. In DNA, the CDR3 is TGTGCCAGCAGTGATCCCTCCTACGAGCAGTACTTC.

This clonotype was detected only a few times. The chain links TRBV29-1 to TRBJ2-3; D possibly corresponds to TRBD1 (6 bases). The ends were cut back, 6 bases at V and 2 bases at J, with 18 bases in the middle. The CDR3 extends over 15 amino acids. CDR1 is SQVTM, CDR2 ANQGSEA, per germline. CDR3 in DNA: TGCAGCGTCGGGCAGGTGGACAGCCCCACAGATACGCAGTATTTT. This encodes CSVGQVDSPTDTQYF.

The CDR3 DNA reads TGTGCCAGCAGCGGGGACAGTGGAGCTTTCTTT. Encoded protein: CASSGDSGAFF. V gene TRBV7-2 combines with J gene TRBJ1-1; 7 bases map to TRBD1. The J segment lost 10 bases and the V segment lost 5 bases, leaving 4 bases of the junction unmatched. The CDR3 has 11 amino acids. Germline V CDR1 and CDR2: SGHTA, FQGNSA.

This clonotype was observed at least ten times. This CDR3 reads CASTVAWGSTGELFF. CDR3 DNA sequence: TGTGCCAGCACGGTAGCGTGGGGTTCCACCGGGGAGCTGTTTTTT. V is TRBV6-1 and J is TRBJ2-2, with D tentatively TRBD2 (5 bases). Trimming took off 7 bases at V and 4 bases at J, with 16 bases between the two ends. CDR1 and CDR2 from the germline V gene are MNHNS and SASEGT. This CDR3 contains 15 residues.

This clonotype was detected only a few times. This rearrangement joins TRBV6-1 to TRBJ1-1; 7 nucleotides line up with TRBD1. V lost 6 bases to trimming and J lost 4 bases; unmatched junction nucleotides: 14. Looked up from germline, CDR1 is MNHNS and CDR2 is SASEGT. The CDR3 is 16 residues long. The CDR3 nucleotides are TGTGCCAGCAGGGAGACAGGGATGGATTCGGGCACTGAAGCTTTCTTT. Residues: CASRETGMDSGTEAFF.

The chain's CDR3 is CASSLGQNYNSPLHF. The CDR3 coding sequence is TGCGCCAGCAGCTTGGGACAGAATTATAATTCACCCCTCCACTTT. This chain connects TRBV5-1 to TRBJ1-6; perhaps TRBD1 as D (5 bases). The germline CDR1 and CDR2 sequences are SGHRS and YFSETQ. V lost 0 bases and J 4 bases, leaving 8 bases between the germline ends. The CDR3 totals 15 residues.

This clonotype was recorded a few times. CDR3 sequence (DNA): TGTGCCAGCAGCTTGGCCTCGTACGGCGGGGAGCTGTTTTTT. It yields the protein CASSLASYGGELFF. The chain links TRBV5-5 to TRBJ2-2; D is unresolved. The CDR3 covers 14 residues. Per the germline V gene, CDR1 is SGHKS and CDR2 is YYEKEE (reference sequence). V was pared by 0 bases and J by 7 bases, with 10 bases between.

This clonotype has more than one count but fewer than ten. The rearrangement links TRBV29-1 to TRBJ2-7; no clear D. This CDR3 spans 11 amino acids. CDR1 SQVTM and CDR2 ANQGSEA come from the germline V gene. V lost 6 bases to trimming and J lost 3 bases, with 9 bases between them. Written as DNA, the CDR3 is TGCAGCGTATCACAGAACTACGAGCAGTACTTC. Its translation is CSVSQNYEQYF.

This clonotype has a count of ten or more. The genes are TRBV29-1 and TRBJ2-5, with 10 bases that match TRBD2. Germline V gene lookup returns CDR1 SQVTM and CDR2 ANQGSEA. Trimming cost V 4 bases and J 5 bases; bases outside gene matches: 13. CDR3 length: 16 amino acids. The CDR3 DNA reads as TGCAGCGTTGGGGGAATAGCGGGAGGTCTAGGGGAGACCCAGTACTTC. Protein sequence: CSVGGIAGGLGETQYF.

This clonotype was picked up many times. The V gene is TRBV3-1, the J gene TRBJ2-5; weak D call: TRBD2 (6 bases). The CDR3 loop spans 16 amino acids. The germline gives CDR1 LGHDT, CDR2 YNNKEL (reference sequence). V lost 1 base and J lost 4, with 16 bases in between. The CDR3 protein is CASSQGGGSRSETQYF. The CDR3 bases are TGTGCCAGCAGCCAAGGAGGAGGGAGTCGTTCAGAGACCCAGTACTTC.

This clonotype was recorded many times. The chain carries TRBV5-1 and TRBJ1-6; 10 nucleotides agree with TRBD1. The CDR3 totals 16 residues. Germline assignment: CDR1 SGHRS and CDR2 YFSETQ. J was trimmed by 7 bases and V by 2 bases; bases with no gene match: 6. The CDR3 here is CASSLLQTGGNSPLHF. CDR3 nucleotides: TGCGCCAGCAGCTTACTTCAGACAGGGGGCAATTCACCCCTCCACTTT.

This clonotype was recorded a few times. This chain links TRBV27 with TRBJ1-2; TRBD1 agrees at 7 bases. The CDR3 consists of 15 residues. J lost 4 bases, V lost 6 bases, and 11 bases had no gene match. From germline, CDR1 is MNHEY and CDR2 SMNVEV (reference sequence). This CDR3 reads CASSDRDSSFYGYTF. DNA of the CDR3: TGTGCCAGCAGCGACCGGGACAGCTCCTTCTATGGCTACACCTTC.

The chain employs TRBV5-1 and TRBJ2-7; 11 bases map to TRBD2. Trimming removed 3 bases from V and 5 bases from J; junction bases left unmatched: 4. Germline CDR1 reads SGHRS; CDR2 reads YFSETQ. The CDR3 spans 14 residues. The CDR3 protein is CASSSLAGGNEQYF. The CDR3 region has the DNA TGCGCCAGCAGCTCCTTAGCGGGAGGGAACGAGCAGTACTTC.

This chain links TRBV4-1 with TRBJ2-7; 10 bases line up with TRBD1. In germline, CDR1 is MGHRA, CDR2 YSYEKL. The junction had 7 bases not matched to a gene; V was cut back by 4 bases and J by 1 base. The CDR3 runs 16 residues. The CDR3 DNA follows: TGCGCCAGCAGCCTTCGACAGGGGGCTAATTCCTACGAGCAGTACTTC. Its protein is CASSLRQGANSYEQYF.

The chain has TRBV7-2 and TRBJ2-2; 9 bases are shared with TRBD1. CDR3 length: 13 amino acids. J lost 10 bases, V lost 5 bases, and 5 bases had no gene match. CDR1 is SGHTA and CDR2 is FQGNSA in the germline V gene. The CDR3 reads CASSTWTGEELFF. CDR3 in DNA: TGTGCCAGCAGCACGTGGACAGGGGAGGAGCTGTTTTTT.

This clonotype has a handful of counts. J is TRBJ2-2 and V is TRBV6-2 or TRBV6-3; TRBD2 aligns across 7 bases. Looked up from germline, CDR1 is MNHEY and CDR2 is SVGEGT. V was clipped by 4 bases and J by 5 bases; unmatched bases: 7. The CDR3 is made up of 15 amino acids. In nucleotides, the CDR3 is TGTGCCAGCAGTTGGACTAGAGGAGGGACCGGGGAGCTGTTTTTT. The encoded protein is CASSWTRGGTGELFF.

This rearrangement joins TRBV5-1 to TRBJ2-5; 8 nucleotides align to TRBD2. With V trimmed by 0 bases and J by 2 bases, 3 bases remained unmatched. The CDR3 runs to 15 residues. CDR1 is SGHRS, CDR2 YFSETQ, per germline. The DNA for the CDR3 is TGCGCCAGCAGCTTGGGGAGCGGGGGACAAGAGACCCAGTACTTC. It is translated as CASSLGSGGQETQYF. Supplemented by reference TRBV5-1 and TRBJ2-5, the full variable domain reads KAGVTQTPRYLIKTRGQQVTLSCSPISGHRSVSWYQQTPGQGLQFLFEYFSETQRNKGNFPGRFSGRQFSNSRSEMNVSTLELGDSALYLCASSLGSGGQETQYFGPGTRLLVL.

V usage is TRBV18 and J usage is TRBJ1-2; unclear D gene. The CDR3 contains 14 residues. Germline values: CDR1 KGHSH, CDR2 LQKENI. V lost 2 bases to trimming and J lost 4 bases, with 11 bases between them. The CDR3 coding sequence is TGTGCCAGCTCACCAGTCCGAGATCCCTATGGCTACACCTTC. Protein product: CASSPVRDPYGYTF.

This clonotype was observed a handful of times. This chain uses TRBV14 with TRBJ2-4, with D uncertain. Trimming left V 0 bases short and J 6 bases short, with 15 bases between. From germline, CDR1 is SGHDN and CDR2 FVKESK. This CDR3 is 16 amino acids long. CDR3 sequence (DNA): TGTGCCAGCAGCCAAGATTCACAGATTAAAGGAAACATTCAGTACTTC. It is translated as CASSQDSQIKGNIQYF.

This clonotype was seen a handful of times. The J gene is TRBJ1-3, the V gene TRBV2, with 7 bases aligning to TRBD1. The germline CDR1 and CDR2 sequences are SNHLY and FYNNEI. There are 15 residues in the CDR3. Losses at the gene ends were 7 bases for V and 1 base for J; bases not matched to a gene: 7. In DNA form, the CDR3 reads TGTGCCAGCACCCCCGGGACAGATTCTGGAAACACCATATATTTT. This encodes CASTPGTDSGNTIYF.

Only a few counts were recorded for this clonotype. This chain links TRBV30 with TRBJ2-7, with D perhaps TRBD1 or TRBD2 (6 bases each). V lost 0 bases, J lost 7 bases, and 7 bases lay in between. Germline CDR1 and CDR2: GTSNPN and SVGIG (reference sequence). CDR3 size: 11 residues. CDR3: CAWSVGGEQYF. The CDR3 bases are TGTGCCTGGAGTGTAGGGGGGGAGCAGTACTTC.

This clonotype has just a few counts. The chain joins TRBV20-1 to TRBJ2-3; no firm D call. This CDR3 is built from 15 residues. CDR1 DFQATT and CDR2 SNEGSKA come from the germline V gene (reference sequence). The V and J ends lost 5 bases and 7 bases respectively, with 22 bases between them. The CDR3 protein is CSAASPRFGLHTQYF. As DNA, the CDR3 is TGCAGTGCTGCAAGCCCTAGGTTCGGGTTACATACGCAGTATTTT.

CDR3 protein: CSARGETGNHEQYF. The CDR3 region has the DNA TGCAGTGCTAGGGGGGAAACAGGGAACCACGAGCAGTACTTC. The chain links TRBV20-1 to TRBJ2-7; a weak D match, TRBD1 (6 bases). CDR3 length: 14 amino acids. Germline loops: CDR1 DFQATT, CDR2 SNEGSKA (reference sequence). With 3 bases removed from V and 5 bases from J, the gap between germline ends came to 17 bases.

This chain connects TRBV28 to TRBJ1-6, with 7 bases lining up with TRBD1. The CDR3 runs 14 residues. Germline V CDR1 and CDR2: MDHEN, SYDVKM. J was trimmed by 7 bases and V by 5 bases; bases with no gene match: 5. CDR3 DNA: TGTGCCAGCAGTACCGGGACAGTAAATTCACCCCTCCACTTT. Translation: CASSTGTVNSPLHF.

This clonotype was counted a few times. The rearrangement links TRBV7-9 to TRBJ2-1; TRBD2 might be the D (6 bases). V lost 6 bases and J lost 0, with 12 bases in between. Germline CDR1 and CDR2: SEHNR and FQNEAQ (reference sequence). The CDR3 has 15 amino acids. This CDR3 is CASRTGTHSYNEQFF. Written as DNA, the CDR3 is TGTGCCAGCAGAACCGGGACTCACTCCTACAATGAGCAGTTCTTC.

The rearrangement links TRBV7-2 to TRBJ2-1, with TRBD2 matching 7 bases. Trimming at V came to 4 bases and at J to 13 bases, leaving 13 bases not matched to a gene. The CDR3 totals 14 residues. CDR1 is SGHTA and CDR2 is FQGNSA in the germline V gene. DNA of the CDR3: TGTGCCAGCAGCTCTACTCCGGGACTACCCCCACAGTTCTTC. This sequence encodes CASSSTPGLPPQFF.

This clonotype was picked up a small number of times. The chain is built from TRBV5-8 and TRBJ2-1, with 8 positions matching TRBD2. This CDR3 has 17 amino acids. The ends lost 4 bases at V and 3 bases at J; junction bases unmatched: 12. Germline CDR1 and CDR2: SGHTS and YDEGEE. CDR3 sequence reads: CASSLYLREAYYNEQFF. The CDR3 bases are TGTGCCAGCAGCCTATATTTGCGGGAGGCCTACTACAATGAGCAGTTCTTC.